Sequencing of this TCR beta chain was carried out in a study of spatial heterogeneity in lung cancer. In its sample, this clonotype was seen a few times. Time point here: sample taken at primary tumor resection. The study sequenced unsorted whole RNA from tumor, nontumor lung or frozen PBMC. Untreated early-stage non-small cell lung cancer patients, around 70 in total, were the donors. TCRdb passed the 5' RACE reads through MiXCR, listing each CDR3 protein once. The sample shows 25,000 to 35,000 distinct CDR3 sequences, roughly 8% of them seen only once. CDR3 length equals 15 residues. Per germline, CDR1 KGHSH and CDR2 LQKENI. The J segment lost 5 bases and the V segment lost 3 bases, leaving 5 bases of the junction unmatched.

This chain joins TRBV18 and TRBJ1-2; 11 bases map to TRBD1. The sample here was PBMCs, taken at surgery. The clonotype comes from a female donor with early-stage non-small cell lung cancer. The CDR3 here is CASSPQDRGHYGYTF. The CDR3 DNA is TGTGCCAGCTCACCCCAGGACAGGGGGCATTATGGCTACACCTTC.